This T cell receptor (beta chain) was documented in a study of CD8+CD57+ T cells in acquired aplastic anemia. At the level of the study: 3.2 ug was the average amount of DNA from sorted CD4+ and CD8+ cells.

Details on this clonotype: What it binds is unknown.

There are 13 residues in the CDR3. Trimming shortened V by 3 bases and J by 4 bases, and 10 bases separated the two germline ends. Germline V gives CDR1 SEHNR, CDR2 FQNEAQ (reference sequence). Broader study findings: No significant difference in CD8+ Simpson's diversity was found between patients and controls.

Using genomic DNA as the template, TCR beta VDJ and CDR3 profiling was carried out. TCRdb re-called the reads through MiXCR, storing one row per CDR3 protein. Of some 150,000 distinct CDR3 sequences detected, about two thirds appear once; the ten largest clones hold 45% to 60%. Before being chosen for sequencing, patients had shown CD8+CD57+ cell expansion by flow cytometry. The enrolled patients all had severe acquired aplastic anemia. No therapy had been given to the patients at the time of blood sampling. Sequencing was carried out using sorted CD4+, CD8+, or CD8+CD57+ T cells (not recorded which) from PBMCs. J is TRBJ2-7 and V is TRBV7-9; no definite D call. This TCR was sampled from a human donor with aplastic anemia. The DNA of the CDR3 is TGTGCCAGCAGCTTTGCAGGAACTTACGAGCAGTACTTC. This codes for CASSFAGTYEQYF.